Here is one T cell receptor beta chain with its context. Its antigen is unknown. Base qualities are missing; no much larger clone stands one base away. This sample is part of a study of T-cell memory formation after mild COVID-19 (dated by TCRdb to the early 2020s). Concerning the study at large: TCR sequence clusters from the two donors were largely donor specific. In a couple of donors, T-cell clones that expanded and contracted after mild COVID-19 were tracked by sequencing TCRalpha and TCRbeta repertoires over time. Two young, previously healthy adult volunteers made up the cohort, one male and one female.

Sequencing used an Illumina NovaSeq 6000. TCRalpha and TCRbeta cDNA libraries were constructed by 5'RACE with constant-segment primers, with sample barcodes and unique molecular identifiers being introduced. RNA was extracted from every sample with Trizol reagent. Amplification of the libraries took two PCR steps, and the second step added a second sample barcode plus Illumina TruSeq adapters. Sequencing of the libraries was done on an Illumina NovaSeq, producing 2 x 150 bp paired-end reads. The source study handled its data this way. With migec v1.2.7, reads were demultiplexed and then collapsed into UMI-guided consensus sequences. Using mixcr v2.1.11, the UMI consensuses were aligned to TRA and TRB V and J templates and assembled into clonotypes. A clonotype was counted as expanded or contracted only when both edgeR and NoisET called the clonotype significant, with the noise models trained on biological replicates. edgeR calls used a false discovery rate-adjusted p below 0.01 and a log2 fold-change threshold of 1. As an exploratory analysis of dynamics, PCA with hierarchical clustering was applied to max-normalized trajectories of the 1000 most abundant clonotypes. The CD4 or CD8 phenotype of responding clones was assigned using the separately sequenced CD4+ and CD8+ repertoires. In-frame beta chains were kept once TCRdb had trimmed the public reads at Q25 with fastp and called clones with MiXCR. Rows with one shared CDR3 protein collapse into an entry with the most common genes and DNA. Clone size and V and J calls follow TCRdb, not the original study. This sample gives 350,000 to 450,000 distinct CDR3 sequences in total; approximately 29% of them show up just once. Clones ranked in the top ten supply about 13% of the sample.

Ficoll-Paque density gradient centrifugation was the method used to isolate PBMCs. The investigation overall reported the following: The second-wave clones that peaked on day 37 were not confirmed to be SARS-CoV-2 specific. Only two mild cases were covered in the study, and larger cohorts including severe cases with pre-infection samples were considered necessary. Contracting CD4+ clones were found mainly in CM and EM memory subsets, while CD8+ clones were enriched in EMRA. Some responding clones were detected in pre-infection memory, which suggested that pre-existing cross-reactive memory T cells had joined the SARS-CoV-2 response. From day 15 to 85, contracting clones showed balanced CD4/CD8 phenotypes, whereas a second wave of clones that expanded from day 15 to 37 leaned towards CD4+.

Sequencing used PBMCs or a T cell subset sorted from them (not recorded which). The sequence came from an adult woman who had mild COVID-19 (a few samples of this study predate the infection). The sample titles of this study are shuffled in the database, so cell type and time point are left out; the donor was told from shared clones.

The DNA sequence is as follows: TGTGCCAGCAGCCGCGGGGGGGGCCAAAACATTCAGTACTTC. Translated, it gives CASSRGGGQNIQYF. The chain is made from TRBV3-1 and TRBJ2-4, with 9 middle bases fitting TRBD2. The V end gives up 4 bases and the J end 5 bases, leaving 3 bases in the junction not matched to a gene. The CDR3 measures 14 amino acids from cysteine to phenylalanine. Of all the DNA, just the CDR3 is kept, 42 bases in frame from base 1. Reading the germline V gene (reference sequence) gives CDR1 LGHDT and CDR2 YNNKEL.